The 20 T cell receptor beta chains below all came from one sample that was sequenced in a study of T cell responses to AZD1222 COVID-19 vaccine. Assay used: immunoSEQ multiplex PCR; TCRdb lists only in-frame clones, some missing. The repertoire has roughly 100,000 clones, around 90% of them found once; the top ten carry 20%. This material consisted of peripheral blood, taken on day 0 of AZD1222 vaccination. The receptors stem from an adult in good health.

The V call is TRBV30, the J call TRBJ1-1; D is ambiguous. The CDR3 is made up of 13 amino acids. Germline V gives CDR1 GTSNPN, CDR2 SVGIG (reference sequence). The V end lost 3 bases, the J end lost 1 base, and 9 bases lay between the germline ends. CDR3 sequence (DNA): TGTGCCTGGAGGTTTAGATCGAACACTGAAGCTTTCTTT. It codes for CAWRFRSNTEAFF.

This rearrangement joins TRBV2 to TRBJ1-2; D gene unclear. This CDR3 spans 14 amino acids. CDR1 is SNHLY, CDR2 FYNNEI, per germline. V was cut by 5 bases and J by 1 base, with 11 bases left in between. DNA for the CDR3: TGTGCCAGCAGTCCGGTTCTAGATAACTATGGCTACACCTTC. Translated: CASSPVLDNYGYTF.

The chain is built from TRBV5-1 and TRBJ1-3, with a possible D match to TRBD1 (5 bases). The V gene lost 4 bases and the J gene lost 4 bases, with 12 bases spanning the gap. CDR3 size: 14 residues. The germline CDR1 and CDR2 sequences are SGHRS and YFSETQ. Written as DNA, the CDR3 is TGCGCCAGCAGCGCCCAGGGTTTGGGAAACACCATATATTTT. Amino acid sequence: CASSAQGLGNTIYF. Supplemented by reference TRBV5-1 and TRBJ1-3, the full variable domain reads KAGVTQTPRYLIKTRGQQVTLSCSPISGHRSVSWYQQTPGQGLQFLFEYFSETQRNKGNFPGRFSGRQFSNSRSEMNVSTLELGDSALYLCASSAQGLGNTIYFGEGSWLTVV.

V is TRBV12-3 or TRBV12-4 and J is TRBJ1-3; D may be TRBD1 (5 bases). The CDR3 runs to 13 residues. The V end lost 6 bases, the J end lost 1 base, and 7 bases lay between the germline ends. The CDR3 loop is CASSRGSGNTIYF. The CDR3 DNA reads TGTGCCAGCAGCCGGGGGTCTGGAAACACCATATATTTT.

This chain joins TRBV7-2 and TRBJ2-7, with TRBD2 matching 13 bases. The CDR3 runs 15 residues. Germline CDR1 and CDR2: SGHTA and FQGNSA. V trimming: 4 bases; J trimming: 7 bases; junction bases outside the gene matches: 7. The CDR3 DNA sequence: TGTGCCAGCAGCTCACTAGCGGGGGGGCAAGGGGAGCAGTACTTC. Translation gives CASSSLAGGQGEQYF.

The rearrangement uses TRBV6-5 and TRBJ1-2; the match to TRBD1 covers 7 bases. The ends lost 3 bases at V and 2 bases at J; junction bases unmatched: 6. Germline V lookup: CDR1 MNHEY, CDR2 SVGAGI. There are 15 residues in the CDR3. The CDR3 protein is CASSYRTGVNYGYTF. In nucleotides, the CDR3 is TGTGCCAGCAGTTATCGGACAGGAGTAAACTATGGCTACACCTTC.

The rearrangement links TRBV5-6 to TRBJ1-2; tentative D call: TRBD1 (5 bases). Germline V gene lookup returns CDR1 SGHDT and CDR2 YYEEEE. Trimming shortened V by 2 bases and J by 2 bases, and 7 bases separated the two germline ends. The CDR3 contains 13 residues. The DNA for the CDR3 is TGTGCCAGCAGCTTAAGGGGAAACTATGGCTACACCTTC. Amino acid sequence: CASSLRGNYGYTF. The whole variable domain, filled in from reference TRBV5-6 and TRBJ1-2, reads DAGVTQSPTHLIKTRGQQVTLRCSPKSGHDTVSWYQQALGQGPQFIFQYYEEEERQRGNFPDRFSGHQFPNYSSELNVNALLLGDSALYLCASSLRGNYGYTFGSGTRLTVV.

This CDR3 is CASSLGGDRGQPQHF. The CDR3 DNA reads as TGTGCCAGCAGCTTAGGAGGGGACAGGGGTCAGCCCCAGCATTTT. V usage is TRBV7-9 and J usage is TRBJ1-5, with 10 nucleotides matching TRBD1. Germline assignment: CDR1 SEHNR and CDR2 FQNEAQ (reference sequence). This CDR3 contains 15 residues. The V segment lost 1 base and the J segment 6 bases; nucleotides outside the gene matches: 3.

The rearrangement links TRBV25-1 to TRBJ2-1; D assignment may be TRBD1 or TRBD2 (6 bases each). This CDR3 comprises 13 residues. Trimming removed 2 bases at V and 12 bases at J, with 14 bases between. Germline values: CDR1 MGHDK, CDR2 SYGVNS. CDR3 amino acids: CASSERRGPGQFF. For the CDR3, the DNA is TGTGCCAGCAGTGAACGTCGGGGGCCGGGGCAGTTCTTC.

The chain joins TRBV10-3 to TRBJ2-7; D unresolved. The CDR3 runs to 15 residues. CDR1 is ENHRY, CDR2 SYGVKD, per germline. Trimming shortened V by 0 bases and J by 5 bases, and 14 bases separated the two germline ends. CDR3 nucleotide sequence: TGTGCCATCAGTGAGTCGATGTTGGGTATCCACGAGCAGTACTTC. Amino acid sequence: CAISESMLGIHEQYF.

This chain links TRBV30 with TRBJ1-2; no firm D call. V lost 3 bases and J 6 bases, leaving 17 bases between the germline ends. The CDR3 is 14 residues long. Germline V gene lookup returns CDR1 GTSNPN and CDR2 SVGIG (reference sequence). The CDR3 nucleotides are TGTGCCTGGAGGCTCTTAGGGTTCACCCATGGCTACACCTTC. Protein product: CAWRLLGFTHGYTF. The entire variable domain, with the rest obtained from reference TRBV30 and TRBJ1-2, is as follows: SQTIHQWPATLVQPVGSPLSLECTVEGTSNPNLYWYRQAAGRGLQLLFYSVGIGQISSEVPQNLSASRPQDRQFILSSKKLLLSDSGFYLCAWRLLGFTHGYTFGSGTRLTVV.

This clone was seen a handful of times. The chain employs TRBV7-6 and TRBJ2-7; 11 positions agree with TRBD2. V shed 5 bases and J 1 base; nucleotides not matched to a gene: 4. CDR1 and CDR2 (germline): SGHVS, FNYEAQ. The CDR3 is 15 amino acids. The CDR3 nucleotides read TGTGCCAGCAGCACGACTAGCGGGATGTCCTACGAGCAGTACTTC. This gives the protein CASSTTSGMSYEQYF. Variable domain in full (rest from reference TRBV7-6 and TRBJ2-7): GAGVSQSPRYKVTKRGQDVALRCDPISGHVSLYWYRQALGQGPEFLTYFNYEAQQDKSGLPNDRFSAERPEGSISTLTIQRTEQRDSAMYRCASSTTSGMSYEQYFGPGTRLTVT.

This clone was seen only a few times. CDR3 amino acids: CASSLERQAYGYTF. The CDR3 DNA follows: TGTGCCAGCAGCTTGGAACGCCAGGCCTACGGCTACACCTTC. The gene calls are TRBV5-4 and TRBJ1-2; D gene ambiguous. Trimming shortened V by 0 bases and J by 8 bases, and 14 bases separated the two germline ends. The CDR3 is 14 residues long. Germline-derived CDR1 and CDR2 are SGHNT and YYREEE (reference sequence).

The rearrangement links TRBV7-2 to TRBJ1-5, with D possibly being TRBD1 (5 bases). The germline V and J ends were trimmed by 1 base and 2 bases, with 9 bases remaining between them. CDR1 and CDR2 from the germline V gene are SGHTA and FQGNSA. This CDR3 spans 15 amino acids. For the CDR3, the DNA is TGTGCCAGCAGCTTAGTTACAGGAGGCAATCAGCCCCAGCATTTT. Its translation: CASSLVTGGNQPQHF.

The chain uses TRBV7-6 and TRBJ2-5; possible D gene TRBD1, 6 bases. The CDR3 is 17 residues long. Germline CDR1 reads SGHVS; CDR2 reads FNYEAQ. Trimming took 4 bases from V and 2 from J, leaving 20 bases between them. CDR3 DNA: TGTGCCAGCAGCTCCCAATTAGGGGGAGAGTATCAAGAGACCCAGTACTTC. It yields the protein CASSSQLGGEYQETQYF.

This clone was observed a single time. The V call is TRBV28, the J call TRBJ2-5; D may be TRBD1 (6 bases). Germline V gene data show CDR1 as MDHEN and CDR2 as SYDVKM. V lost 6 bases to trimming and J lost 5 bases, with 16 bases between them. CDR3 length: 14 amino acids. The CDR3 loop reads CASRGHLKSETQYF. The CDR3 coding sequence is TGTGCCAGCAGGGGACATTTAAAATCGGAGACCCAGTACTTC.

V usage is TRBV30 and J usage is TRBJ1-6; no reliable D call. The CDR3 is 17 amino acids. V lost 1 base and J 8 bases, leaving 21 bases between the germline ends. CDR1 is GTSNPN and CDR2 is SVGIG in the germline V gene (reference sequence). The CDR3 region has the DNA TGTGCCTGGAGTGCGTCGGCAACCCGCTTTTTTGATTCACCCCTCCACTTT. Its translation is CAWSASATRFFDSPLHF.

A note on this clone: Other DNA sequences in this specimen translate into the identical CDR3. The chain recombines TRBV4-3 with TRBJ1-4; unclear D gene. The CDR3 covers 16 residues. V gave up 3 bases and J gave up 0 bases, with 11 bases separating them. CDR1 is LGHNA, CDR2 YSLEER, per germline. The CDR3 reads CASSQGNSATNEKLFF. For the CDR3, the DNA is TGCGCCAGCAGCCAGGGAAACAGTGCAACTAATGAAAAACTGTTTTTT.

The chain is built from TRBV28 and TRBJ2-7, with 8 bases fitting TRBD1. Looked up from germline, CDR1 is MDHEN and CDR2 is SYDVKM. CDR3 length equals 17 residues. V shed 3 bases, J shed 2 bases, and the junction held 12 bases outside the gene matches. CDR3 loop: CASSFTSRQGSTYEQYF. CDR3 nucleotide sequence: TGTGCCAGCAGTTTCACTTCGCGACAGGGGTCAACCTACGAGCAGTACTTC.

The V and J genes are TRBV27 and TRBJ2-1, with 7 bases matching TRBD2. This CDR3 spans 14 amino acids. J lost 5 bases, V lost 3 bases, and 4 bases had no gene match. From germline, CDR1 is MNHEY and CDR2 SMNVEV (reference sequence). The CDR3 loop is CASSLWGGDNEQFF. CDR3 DNA sequence: TGTGCCAGCAGTTTGTGGGGGGGGGACAATGAGCAGTTCTTC.